The 27 T cell receptor beta chains in this list originate from one sample, sequenced in a study of blood T cell repertoires in COVID-19. Assay used: immunoSEQ multiplex PCR; TCRdb lists only in-frame clones, some missing. The sample includes roughly 250,000 clones, around 82% of them seen just once. Sequencing input: peripheral blood. The receptors were sampled from a woman older than 75 with active or convalescent COVID-19.

The V and J genes are TRBV3-1 (or the pseudogene TRBV3-2) and TRBJ1-2; 10 bases match TRBD1. V was clipped by 2 bases and J by 0 bases; unmatched bases: 3. CDR1 is LGHDT, CDR2 YNNKEL, per germline (reference sequence). The CDR3 extends over 16 amino acids. For the CDR3, the DNA is TGTGCCAGCAGCCAACCGGGGACAGGGGCTAACTATGGCTACACCTTC. This translates into CASSQPGTGANYGYTF.

This chain connects TRBV5-4 to TRBJ1-2; 9 positions agree with TRBD1. This CDR3 has 15 amino acids. Trimming at V came to 6 bases and at J to 8 bases, leaving 14 bases not matched to a gene. Germline V gene lookup returns CDR1 SGHNT and CDR2 YYREEE (reference sequence). The CDR3 region is CASTGDRAEFLGYTF. The CDR3 DNA follows: TGTGCCAGCACCGGGGACAGGGCCGAGTTCCTGGGCTACACCTTC.

This clone turned up a few times. The gene calls are TRBV24-1 and TRBJ1-1; D possibly corresponds to TRBD1 (6 bases). This CDR3 comprises 15 residues. Germline values: CDR1 KGHDR, CDR2 SFDVKD. Trimming stripped 4 bases from V and 5 bases from J, with 16 bases between. CDR3 bases: TGTGCCACCAGTGACCCAGGGACAAAGGGGACTGAAGCTTTCTTT. Encoded protein: CATSDPGTKGTEAFF.

V and J are TRBV7-7 and TRBJ2-7; TRBD1 aligns across 7 bases. The germline CDR1 and CDR2 sequences are SSHAT and FNYEAQ (reference sequence). Germline trimming cut 1 base from V and 1 base from J; bases unmatched to any gene: 1. The CDR3 consists of 14 residues. The CDR3 protein is CASSLGGQSYEQYF. CDR3 bases: TGTGCCAGCAGCTTAGGGGGACAGTCCTACGAGCAGTACTTC.

This sequence joins TRBV10-3 and TRBJ1-2; 8 bases are a match to TRBD1. Trimming took 7 bases from V and 6 from J; bases not matched to a gene: 7. The CDR3 extends over 13 amino acids. Looked up from germline, CDR1 is ENHRY and CDR2 is SYGVKD. The CDR3 is CAITRDRRDGYTF. CDR3 in DNA: TGTGCCATCACTCGGGACAGGAGGGATGGCTACACCTTC.

The CDR3 sequence: CASSLTGTSGVNEQFF. CDR3 sequence (DNA): TGTGCCAGCAGCTTAACCGGGACTAGCGGGGTAAATGAGCAGTTCTTC. This chain links TRBV11-2 with TRBJ2-1, with TRBD2 identical over 13 bases. CDR3 size: 16 residues. CDR1 SGHAT and CDR2 FQNNGV come from the germline V gene. The V gene end was trimmed by 2 bases and the J gene end by 7 bases; junction bases not matched to a gene: 5.

This clone came up once. V is TRBV28 and J is TRBJ2-7, with 12 bases matching TRBD1. After removal of 5 bases from V and 6 bases from J, the junction contained 5 bases not matched to a gene. Germline CDR1 and CDR2: MDHEN and SYDVKM. CDR3 length: 14 residues. CDR3 sequence (DNA): TGTGCCAGCAGTCCGGGACAGGGGGCAGGCGAGCAGTACTTC. This translates into CASSPGQGAGEQYF.

V usage is TRBV7-8 and J usage is TRBJ1-1; 12 bases map to TRBD1. Germline assignment: CDR1 SGHVS and CDR2 FQNEAQ. The CDR3 consists of 16 residues. The DNA of the CDR3 is TGTGCATCTCATCGGGGGACAGGGGGCATGAACACTGAAGCTTTCTTT. Translated: CASHRGTGGMNTEAFF. Filled out from reference TRBV7-8 and TRBJ1-1, the complete variable domain reads GAGVSQSPRYKVAKRGQDVALRCDPISGHVSLFWYQQALGQGPEFLTYFQNEAQLDKSGLPSDRFFAERPEGSVSTLKIQRTQQEDSAVYLCASHRGTGGMNTEAFFGQGTRLTVV.

The chain couples TRBV5-1 to TRBJ2-2; 15 positions agree with TRBD2. V dropped 6 bases and J dropped 1; count of bases not matched to a gene: 4. Germline V lookup: CDR1 SGHRS, CDR2 YFSETQ. This CDR3 contains 17 residues. This CDR3 is CASTPGLAGGNTGELFF. The CDR3 nucleotides are TGCGCCAGCACACCGGGACTAGCGGGGGGGAACACCGGGGAGCTGTTTTTT. The entire variable domain, with the rest obtained from reference TRBV5-1 and TRBJ2-2, is as follows: KAGVTQTPRYLIKTRGQQVTLSCSPISGHRSVSWYQQTPGQGLQFLFEYFSETQRNKGNFPGRFSGRQFSNSRSEMNVSTLELGDSALYLCASTPGLAGGNTGELFFGEGSRLTVL.

The chain has TRBV6-1 and TRBJ1-2; 9 bases are shared with TRBD1. Germline trimming cut 4 bases from V and 2 bases from J; bases unmatched to any gene: 8. Germline CDR1 is MNHNS and CDR2 is SASEGT. There are 16 residues in the CDR3. The CDR3 DNA reads TGTGCCAGCAGTGTCGACGGACAGGGGAAAAACTATGGCTACACCTTC. Residues: CASSVDGQGKNYGYTF.

This chain connects TRBV7-9 to TRBJ2-5, with TRBD1 matching over 8 bases. Germline trimming cut 3 bases from V and 5 bases from J; bases unmatched to any gene: 8. Germline V lookup: CDR1 SEHNR, CDR2 FQNEAQ (reference sequence). The CDR3 consists of 15 residues. CDR3 DNA sequence: TGTGCCAGCAGCTTGTTTTCGACAGGGGTGGAGACCCAGTACTTC. As protein: CASSLFSTGVETQYF.

V gene TRBV19 combines with J gene TRBJ2-1; D is possibly TRBD2 (5 bases). V lost 5 bases and J 2 bases, leaving 10 bases between the germline ends. The length of the CDR3 is 14 residues. CDR1 LNHDA and CDR2 SQIVND come from the germline V gene (reference sequence). The CDR3 protein is CASSPRVAYNEQFF. CDR3 DNA sequence: TGTGCCAGTAGTCCGAGGGTAGCCTACAATGAGCAGTTCTTC.

The chain employs TRBV3-1 (or the pseudogene TRBV3-2) and TRBJ2-2, with 9 bases that match TRBD1. V lost 3 bases, J lost 4 bases, and 6 bases stayed unmatched. This CDR3 is built from 16 residues. Germline V CDR1 and CDR2: LGHDT, YNNKEL (reference sequence). CDR3 nucleotides: TGTGCCAGCAGCCAGTGGGACAGGGCCAGCACCGGGGAGCTGTTTTTT. Its protein is CASSQWDRASTGELFF.

The V gene is TRBV3-1 (or the pseudogene TRBV3-2), the J gene TRBJ1-5; 8 nucleotides line up with TRBD1. In germline, CDR1 is LGHDT, CDR2 YNNKEL (reference sequence). V shed 3 bases, J shed 11 bases, and the junction held 9 bases outside the gene matches. This CDR3 has 14 residues. CDR3 sequence: CASSHRGTQGAQHF. The CDR3, as DNA: TGTGCCAGCAGCCACCGGGGGACACAGGGGGCCCAGCATTTT.

V is TRBV19 and J is TRBJ1-2; TRBD1 aligns across 8 bases. Trimming removed 10 bases from V and 8 bases from J; junction bases left unmatched: 12. The CDR3 contains 13 residues. CDR1 and CDR2 from the germline V gene are LNHDA and SQIVND (reference sequence). CDR3 DNA: TGTGCCATCAAACGACAGGGGTTCGGAGGCTACACCTTC. Translation gives CAIKRQGFGGYTF.

V gene TRBV28 combines with J gene TRBJ1-6; TRBD1 might be the D (5 bases). The CDR3 runs to 16 residues. The V gene lost 5 bases and the J gene lost 6 bases, with 17 bases spanning the gap. The germline gives CDR1 MDHEN, CDR2 SYDVKM. The CDR3 sequence is CASSTRLTAINSPLHF. The CDR3, as DNA: TGTGCCAGCAGTACGCGGTTGACAGCAATTAATTCACCCCTCCACTTT.

J is TRBJ2-7 and V is TRBV3-1 (or the pseudogene TRBV3-2); 8 bases are a match to TRBD2. J lost 3 bases, V lost 4 bases, and 17 bases had no gene match. The CDR3 length is 18 residues. CDR1 LGHDT and CDR2 YNNKEL come from the germline V gene (reference sequence). CDR3 sequence (DNA): TGTGCCAGCAGCCCTGCCGGGGGGGGTAAGAATTACGTCTACGAGCAGTACTTC. It specifies CASSPAGGGKNYVYEQYF.

The chain links TRBV6-1 to TRBJ1-2; 8 bases agree with TRBD1. This CDR3 has 15 amino acids. From germline, CDR1 is MNHNS and CDR2 SASEGT. The ends lost 2 bases at V and 4 bases at J; junction bases unmatched: 6. CDR3 nucleotide sequence: TGTGCCAGCAGTGAACAGGGGACAGGCGGCTATGGCTACACCTTC. It encodes CASSEQGTGGYGYTF.

The chain links TRBV2 to TRBJ1-1, with 7 bases fitting TRBD1. The V gene end was trimmed by 7 bases and the J gene end by 3 bases; junction bases not matched to a gene: 8. The CDR3 totals 14 residues. Germline CDR1 SNHLY, CDR2 FYNNEI. The CDR3 is CASTQYRGDTEAFF. The CDR3, as DNA: TGTGCCAGCACTCAATACAGGGGTGACACTGAAGCTTTCTTT.

The rearrangement joins TRBV6-5 to TRBJ1-1, with no clear D. In germline, CDR1 is MNHEY, CDR2 SVGAGI. Trimming took 0 bases from V and 0 from J, leaving 8 bases between them. This CDR3 has 15 residues. This chain's CDR3 is CASSYSRLVNTEAFF. CDR3 DNA sequence: TGTGCCAGCAGTTACTCGAGACTCGTGAACACTGAAGCTTTCTTT.

J is TRBJ1-5 and V is TRBV19; D call uncertain. This CDR3 has 13 amino acids. The germline V gene has CDR1 LNHDA and CDR2 SQIVND (reference sequence). Trimming took 8 bases from V and 9 from J, leaving 17 bases between them. Here the CDR3 DNA reads TGTGCCAGTCGGCAAGGAGGCGGTGGGCCCCAGCATTTT. This sequence encodes CASRQGGGGPQHF.

CDR3 sequence (DNA): TGTGCCAGTAGACCAGGGGCAACTAGCGCAGATACGCAGTATTTT. Protein: CASRPGATSADTQYF. The chain joins TRBV19 to TRBJ2-3, with D possibly TRBD2 on 7 matching bases. V lost 6 bases to trimming and J lost 4 bases, with 17 bases between them. CDR1 LNHDA and CDR2 SQIVND come from the germline V gene (reference sequence). This CDR3 is 15 amino acids long. Full variable domain (outside the CDR3, taken from reference TRBV19 and TRBJ2-3): DGGITQSPKYLFRKEGQNVTLSCEQNLNHDAMYWYRQDPGQGLRLIYYSQIVNDFQKGDIAEGYSVSREKKESFPLTVTSAQKNPTAFYLCASRPGATSADTQYFGPGTRLTVL.

The V and J genes are TRBV7-8 and TRBJ1-3; possible D gene TRBD1, 6 bases. V was pared by 7 bases and J by 0 bases, with 22 bases between. Looked up from germline, CDR1 is SGHVS and CDR2 is FQNEAQ. The CDR3 loop spans 18 amino acids. CDR3 sequence (DNA): TGTGCCAGCACCATAGGGGCAACAGGGCCCTCCTCTGGAAACACCATATATTTT. This codes for CASTIGATGPSSGNTIYF.

The V and J genes are TRBV6-5 and TRBJ2-7; the match to TRBD2 covers 7 bases. The CDR3 covers 15 residues. CDR1 and CDR2 (germline): MNHEY, SVGAGI. Unmatched junction bases numbered 10, after V lost 5 bases and J lost 3 bases. This chain's CDR3 is CASSRDYQLVYEQYF. CDR3 sequence (DNA): TGTGCCAGCAGTAGGGACTACCAACTCGTCTACGAGCAGTACTTC.

This chain connects TRBV6-5 to TRBJ1-2, with a weak D call TRBD1 (6 bases). The CDR3 spans 16 residues. V lost 0 bases and J lost 3, with 14 bases in between. CDR1 is MNHEY, CDR2 SVGAGI, per germline. DNA of the CDR3: TGTGCCAGCAGTTACTCGGGACATATCCCGGACTATGGCTACACCTTC. Amino acid sequence: CASSYSGHIPDYGYTF.

This clone showed up just once. The chain uses TRBV19 and TRBJ2-2; 7 bases match TRBD2. The CDR3 loop spans 15 amino acids. Trimming removed 3 bases from V and 3 bases from J; junction bases left unmatched: 4. CDR1 and CDR2 from the germline V gene are LNHDA and SQIVND (reference sequence). The CDR3 region is CASSIEAGYTGELFF. The CDR3 DNA follows: TGTGCCAGTAGTATTGAAGCGGGGTACACCGGGGAGCTGTTTTTT.

The CDR3 here is CASSRQQETQYF. The CDR3 coding sequence is TGTGCCAGCTCGAGACAGCAAGAGACCCAGTACTTC. The rearrangement uses TRBV5-4 and TRBJ2-5; TRBD1 might be the D (5 bases). From germline, CDR1 is SGHNT and CDR2 YYREEE (reference sequence). Trimming removed 7 bases from V and 2 bases from J, with 9 bases in between. CDR3 length: 12 residues.